The clone carrying this TCR beta chain was counted many times. No antigen is known for it. The entry originates in a study of regulatory T cells in long-lasting Graves disease. General study points: Persistent patients shared thousands of public clonotypes among themselves. Newly diagnosed patients shared fewer, at roughly 1,000. Persistent disease preferred TRBV28, TRBJ1-2 and TRBJ2-5.

Building the TCR beta libraries relied on iRepertoire HTBI primers, and CDR3 regions underwent Arm-PCR. Authors' methods: Identified across the samples were approximately 60 TRBV segments and 14 TRBJ segments. Using its own MiXCR run on the multiplex PCR reads, TCRdb lists one record per CDR3 protein. In this record, the V and J calls reflect TCRdb's handling and not the investigators' own analysis. The table has fewer than 550,000 distinct CDR3 sequences, around a fifth seen once. Germline V gene sequence: CDR1 MDHEN, CDR2 SYDVKM. This CDR3 spans 14 amino acids. The ends were cut back, 5 bases at V and 11 bases at J, with 19 bases in the middle. Documented time point: persistent/refractory GD, antithyroid drugs over 5 years with positive TRAb. Preparation of the TCR library used RNA extracted from PBMCs.

The sequencing used peripheral blood mononuclear cells (PBMCs), collected when the disease was refractory, from a patient treated with antithyroid drugs. The receptor comes from a female donor with Graves disease. This chain joins TRBV28 and TRBJ1-5; tentatively, D is TRBD1 (5 bases). CDR3 coding DNA: TGTGCCAGCAGTCCGCCGCCCGGGGGGGTGGCCCAGCATTTT. Translated: CASSPPPGGVAQHF.